The clone carrying this T cell receptor (beta chain) occurred many times. Antigen unknown. These data are taken from a study of T-cell reconstitution after alpha-beta-depleted transplantation in children. Overall study results and limits: Newly made T cells mostly supplied T-cell counts and diversity one year after transplant.

The germline CDR1 and CDR2 sequences are DFQATT and SNEGSKA (reference sequence). J was trimmed by 3 bases and V by 6 bases; bases with no gene match: 11. The CDR3 spans 14 residues. Unique molecular identifiers were used in preparing the TCRbeta library. Each CDR3 protein gets one entry after TCRdb re-called the PCR reads with MiXCR. This sample has about 240,000 distinct CDR3 sequences, with 20% to 30% found just once. The source is a girl aged 2 to 9 with Fanconi anemia, due to receive a stem cell transplant. The sample consisted of PBMCs, taken before TCRalphabeta/CD19-depleted stem cell transplant. The V and J genes are TRBV20-1 and TRBJ2-7; the match to TRBD2 covers 7 bases. The CDR3 nucleotides read TGCAGTGCCCAGGATTCTAGCGGTCTCTACGAGCAGTACTTC. This gives the protein CSAQDSSGLYEQYF.